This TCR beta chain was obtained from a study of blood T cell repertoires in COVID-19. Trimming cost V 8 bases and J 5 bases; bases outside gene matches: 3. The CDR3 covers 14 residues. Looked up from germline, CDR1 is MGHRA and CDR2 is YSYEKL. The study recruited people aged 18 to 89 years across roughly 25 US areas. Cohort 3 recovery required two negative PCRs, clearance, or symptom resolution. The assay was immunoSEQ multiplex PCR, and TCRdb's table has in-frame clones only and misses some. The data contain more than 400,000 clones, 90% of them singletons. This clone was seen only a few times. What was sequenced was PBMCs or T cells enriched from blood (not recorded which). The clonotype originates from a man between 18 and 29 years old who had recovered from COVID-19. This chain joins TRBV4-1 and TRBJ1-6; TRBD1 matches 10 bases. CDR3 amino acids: CASAGTGDNSPLHF. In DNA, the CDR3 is TGCGCCAGCGCCGGGACAGGGGATAATTCACCCCTCCACTTT.